Following are 29 T cell receptor beta chains from one sample sequenced in a study of Ad26.COV2.S vaccination and SARS-CoV-2 variants (dated by TCRdb to the early 2020s). Receptor amplification or capture employed the immunoSEQ multiplex PCR assay. Sourced from immuneACCESS, this table was stored by TCRdb with only in-frame sequences that have V and J called. A share of the clones is absent; for the studies checked, an unresolved V gene accounts for under half, and the remainder has no known explanation. In this sample the table shows around 320,000 clones, around four fifths of which occur a single time. The ten largest clones capture around 2.2% of the sample. What this sample's treatment or condition label stands for: about 20 received Ad26.COV2.S at low or high dose, single or two shots; 5 received placebo; per-sample allocation not given. Repertoires of vaccine and placebo recipients were sequenced from samples collected on day 63 after the first injection.

The sequences come from peripheral blood, collected in a trial of Ad26.COV2.S vaccine versus placebo. The source is a person aged 18-60 years who received the Ad26.COV2.S COVID-19 vaccine or a placebo.

The rearrangement uses TRBV9 and TRBJ1-4; 8 bases fit TRBD1. This CDR3 comprises 14 residues. Losses at the gene ends were 3 bases for V and 5 bases for J; bases not matched to a gene: 3. CDR1 is SGDLS, CDR2 YYNGEE, per germline. CDR3 DNA sequence: TGTGCCAGCAGCGCGACAGGGGCGAATGAAAAACTGTTTTTT. Translating gives CASSATGANEKLFF.

The CDR3 loop is CASSRREESPGYTF. CDR3 coding DNA: TGTGCCAGTAGTAGGAGGGAAGAGTCACCTGGCTACACCTTC. The chain carries TRBV19 and TRBJ1-2; no reliable D call. The V and J ends lost 4 bases and 7 bases respectively, with 16 bases between them. Germline V gene data show CDR1 as LNHDA and CDR2 as SQIVND (reference sequence). The CDR3 totals 14 residues.

This chain uses TRBV5-8 with TRBJ1-1; the match to TRBD1 covers 7 bases. There are 14 residues in the CDR3. J gave up 1 base and V 4 bases, and 4 bases lay outside the gene matches. Germline CDR1 reads SGHTS; CDR2 reads YDEGEE. CDR3 protein: CASSRGQTNTEAFF. For the CDR3, the DNA is TGTGCCAGCAGCCGGGGACAGACGAACACTGAAGCTTTCTTT.

The chain combines TRBV12-3 or TRBV12-4 with TRBJ1-3; D gene uncertain. The ends were cut back, 3 bases at V and 0 bases at J, with 0 bases in the middle. The CDR3 runs 12 residues. The CDR3 bases are TGTGCCAGCAGTTTCTCTGGAAACACCATATATTTT. It specifies CASSFSGNTIYF.

J is TRBJ1-4 and V is TRBV5-5; 11 nucleotides line up with TRBD1. The CDR3 extends over 19 amino acids. The junction had 12 bases not matched to a gene; V was cut back by 5 bases and J by 0 bases. The germline V gene has CDR1 SGHKS and CDR2 YYEKEE (reference sequence). The DNA for the CDR3 is TGTGCCAGCAGTTCCTCCGGGACAGGGGGTATCGCAACTAATGAAAAACTGTTTTTT. Translation: CASSSSGTGGIATNEKLFF.

V gene TRBV27 combines with J gene TRBJ2-1; the match to TRBD2 covers 11 bases. Germline V gene data show CDR1 as MNHEY and CDR2 as SMNVEV (reference sequence). The CDR3 is 16 residues long. V shed 5 bases and J 4 bases; nucleotides not matched to a gene: 7. CDR3 DNA: TGTGCCAGCAGTCCGCCGGGACTAGCGGATTACAATGAGCAGTTCTTC. Translated: CASSPPGLADYNEQFF.

The chain is built from TRBV28 and TRBJ1-4; tentatively, D is TRBD1 (6 bases). CDR1 and CDR2 (germline): MDHEN, SYDVKM. CDR3 length: 15 residues. V was shortened by 6 bases and J by 0 bases, with 11 bases between the two germline ends. CDR3 sequence (DNA): TGTGCCAGCAGCCCGGGGACAACAACTAATGAAAAACTGTTTTTT. It encodes CASSPGTTTNEKLFF.

This clone was recorded once. The J gene is TRBJ2-5, the V gene TRBV5-1; D might be TRBD2 (6 bases). The CDR3 has 13 amino acids. The V and J ends lost 1 base and 5 bases respectively, with 9 bases between them. From germline, CDR1 is SGHRS and CDR2 YFSETQ. CDR3 residues: CASSLWGRETQYF. Written as DNA, the CDR3 is TGCGCCAGCAGCTTGTGGGGGAGGGAGACCCAGTACTTC.

This chain connects TRBV9 to TRBJ2-3, with D perhaps given as TRBD1 or TRBD2 (6 bases each). Germline CDR1 is SGDLS and CDR2 is YYNGEE. Trimming took 4 bases from V and 2 from J, leaving 17 bases between them. The CDR3 runs to 16 residues. CDR3 bases: TGTGCCAGCAGCCCCCGTGTGGGGGGCATCACAGATACGCAGTATTTT. This gives the protein CASSPRVGGITDTQYF.

The V gene is TRBV28, the J gene TRBJ2-7, with D tentatively TRBD1 or TRBD2 (5 bases each). The V gene's germline CDR1 is MDHEN and CDR2 SYDVKM. Between the trimmed V and J ends, which lost 3 bases and 3 bases, there was a span of 21 bases. The CDR3 has 17 residues. The CDR3 here is CASSFFIRGTINYEQYF. In nucleotides, the CDR3 is TGTGCCAGCAGTTTTTTTATTCGGGGCACGATCAACTACGAGCAGTACTTC. Drawing the rest from reference TRBV28 and TRBJ2-7, the complete variable domain is DVKVTQSSRYLVKRTGEKVFLECVQDMDHENMFWYRQDPGLGLRLIYFSYDVKMKEKGDIPEGYSVSREKKERFSLILESASTNQTSMYLCASSFFIRGTINYEQYFGPGTRLTVT.

The chain is built from TRBV20-1 and TRBJ2-7; D remains unclear. Germline V gene lookup returns CDR1 DFQATT and CDR2 SNEGSKA (reference sequence). Trimming left V 5 bases short and J 7 bases short, with 9 bases between. This CDR3 comprises 10 residues. The CDR3 here is CSAADREQYF. The CDR3 DNA reads as TGCAGTGCTGCCGATCGGGAGCAGTACTTC.

The chain's CDR3 is CASSLGDRATEAFF. CDR3 coding DNA: TGTGCCAGCAGCTTGGGGGACAGGGCCACTGAAGCTTTCTTT. This chain joins TRBV5-4 and TRBJ1-1; 9 bases are a match to TRBD1. CDR1 is SGHNT, CDR2 YYREEE, per germline (reference sequence). J gave up 4 bases and V 0 bases, and 1 base lay outside the gene matches. This CDR3 region has 14 residues. The full variable domain, with the rest looked up from reference TRBV5-4 and TRBJ1-1, is ETGVTQSPTHLIKTRGQQVTLRCSSQSGHNTVSWYQQALGQGPQFIFQYYREEENGRGNFPPRFSGLQFPNYSSELNVNALELDDSALYLCASSLGDRATEAFFGQGTRLTVV.

The chain links TRBV14 to TRBJ1-3; possibly TRBD1 for D (6 bases). CDR1 and CDR2 from the germline V gene are SGHDN and FVKESK. Trimming removed 4 bases from V and 2 bases from J, with 15 bases in between. The CDR3 loop spans 16 amino acids. For the CDR3, the DNA is TGTGCCAGCAGCCGTAACAGGGAGACCGCTGGAAACACCATATATTTT. Its translation is CASSRNRETAGNTIYF.

This clone was seen more than once but under ten times. The gene calls are TRBV5-1 and TRBJ2-1; the match to TRBD2 covers 8 bases. From germline, CDR1 is SGHRS and CDR2 YFSETQ. With V trimmed by 0 bases and J by 3 bases, 8 bases remained unmatched. The CDR3 has 17 residues. DNA of the CDR3: TGCGCCAGCAGCTTGGCCCTAGCGGGTGCTATCTACAATGAGCAGTTCTTC. It codes for CASSLALAGAIYNEQFF.

This sequence joins TRBV2 and TRBJ2-3; D uncertain. Trimming shortened V by 7 bases and J by 3 bases, and 17 bases separated the two germline ends. The CDR3 loop spans 15 amino acids. Per the germline V gene, CDR1 is SNHLY and CDR2 is FYNNEI. The CDR3 loop reads CASKNNEAETDTQYF. For the CDR3, the DNA is TGTGCCAGCAAAAATAACGAGGCGGAAACAGATACGCAGTATTTT.

This clone was seen a few times. The V gene is TRBV5-4, the J gene TRBJ2-6, with D possibly matching TRBD1 (5 bases). Germline-derived CDR1 and CDR2 are SGHNT and YYREEE (reference sequence). V lost 1 base, J lost 4 bases, and 15 bases lay in between. This CDR3 contains 17 residues. The CDR3 loop is CASSLWGLKKGANVLTF. For the CDR3, the DNA is TGTGCCAGCAGCTTGTGGGGCCTAAAAAAGGGGGCCAACGTCCTGACTTTC. Full variable domain (outside the CDR3, taken from reference TRBV5-4 and TRBJ2-6): ETGVTQSPTHLIKTRGQQVTLRCSSQSGHNTVSWYQQALGQGPQFIFQYYREEENGRGNFPPRFSGLQFPNYSSELNVNALELDDSALYLCASSLWGLKKGANVLTFGAGSRLTVL.

This clone turned up a few times. V is TRBV5-8 and J is TRBJ2-1; D might be TRBD1 or TRBD2, each matching 5 bases. From germline, CDR1 is SGHTS and CDR2 YDEGEE. The ends were cut back, 6 bases at V and 5 bases at J, with 15 bases in the middle. The length of the CDR3 is 14 residues. CDR3 nucleotides: TGTGCCAGCAAGGTCGGGGACCTGGACAATGAGCAGTTCTTC. Encoded protein: CASKVGDLDNEQFF.

The chain recombines TRBV25-1 with TRBJ2-2, with unresolved D. V was cut by 3 bases and J by 2 bases, with 4 bases left in between. This CDR3 is 13 amino acids long. Germline V CDR1 and CDR2: MGHDK, SYGVNS. This chain's CDR3 is CASSDTNTGELFF. The CDR3 DNA is TGTGCCAGCAGTGACACTAACACCGGGGAGCTGTTTTTT. Full variable domain (rest looked up from reference TRBV25-1 and TRBJ2-2): EADIYQTPRYLVIGTGKKITLECSQTMGHDKMYWYQQDPGMELHLIHYSYGVNSTEKGDLSSESTVSRIRTEHFPLTLESARPSHTSQYLCASSDTNTGELFFGEGSRLTVL.

The chain carries TRBV7-8 and TRBJ2-2; D uncertain. The CDR3 sequence is 13 residues long. Deletions cut 5 bases from V and 5 bases from J, with 9 bases between. CDR1 SGHVS and CDR2 FQNEAQ come from the germline V gene. This CDR3 reads CASSRRRTGELFF. DNA for the CDR3: TGTGCCAGCAGCCGCCGCCGTACCGGGGAGCTGTTTTTT. The entire variable domain, with the rest obtained from reference TRBV7-8 and TRBJ2-2, is as follows: GAGVSQSPRYKVAKRGQDVALRCDPISGHVSLFWYQQALGQGPEFLTYFQNEAQLDKSGLPSDRFFAERPEGSVSTLKIQRTQQEDSAVYLCASSRRRTGELFFGEGSRLTVL.

The chain couples TRBV5-6 to TRBJ1-5, with D possibly TRBD1 on 5 matching bases. The CDR3 contains 19 residues. V gave up 3 bases and J gave up 0 bases, with 22 bases separating them. Germline lookup yields CDR1 SGHDT and CDR2 YYEEEE. This chain's CDR3 is CASSCPRAPRAYSNQPQHF. The CDR3 bases are TGTGCCAGCAGCTGCCCCCGGGCCCCCAGGGCTTATAGCAATCAGCCCCAGCATTTT.

The chain has TRBV11-3 and TRBJ2-5; D is possibly TRBD1 or TRBD2 (5 bases each). Trimming cost V 1 base and J 1 base, with 10 bases left between them. The germline V gene has CDR1 SGHNT and CDR2 YENEEA. The CDR3 length is 15 residues. The CDR3 loop reads CASSLAAGTQETQYF. DNA of the CDR3: TGTGCCAGCAGCTTAGCGGCAGGGACCCAAGAGACCCAGTACTTC.

This clone was counted between two and nine times. This chain joins TRBV4-1 and TRBJ2-7, with a possible D match to TRBD1 (6 bases). The CDR3 is made up of 17 amino acids. Germline CDR1 and CDR2: MGHRA and YSYEKL. The ends were cut back, 0 bases at V and 2 bases at J, with 17 bases in the middle. Here the CDR3 DNA reads TGCGCCAGCAGCCAAGATGAAACAGGGCATAAGACCTACGAGCAGTACTTC. It is translated as CASSQDETGHKTYEQYF.

The CDR3 is CASRLSGSGQPQHF. In DNA form, the CDR3 reads TGTGCCAGCAGGCTCAGTGGGTCGGGTCAGCCCCAGCATTTT. V is TRBV7-8 and J is TRBJ1-5; D is unresolved. V lost 6 bases, J lost 6 bases, and 15 bases lay in between. Germline V CDR1 and CDR2: SGHVS, FQNEAQ. The CDR3 has 14 amino acids.

V usage is TRBV5-6 and J usage is TRBJ2-5, with D possibly matching TRBD2 (5 bases). The germline V gene has CDR1 SGHDT and CDR2 YYEEEE. V lost 4 bases and J lost 5, with 18 bases in between. The CDR3 runs 15 residues. Written as DNA, the CDR3 is TGTGCCAGCAGCATTCCGGGAAGCCAGCAGGAGACCCAGTACTTC. This codes for CASSIPGSQQETQYF.

This clone was detected a few times. V is TRBV9 and J is TRBJ1-6; no reliable D call. This CDR3 contains 16 residues. In germline, CDR1 is SGDLS, CDR2 YYNGEE. V lost 0 bases and J lost 3, with 10 bases in between. In DNA form, the CDR3 reads TGTGCCAGCAGCGTAGCTGAGGGCTTCTATAATTCACCCCTCCACTTT. As protein: CASSVAEGFYNSPLHF.

The rearrangement joins TRBV3-1 (or the pseudogene TRBV3-2) to TRBJ1-6, with a possible D match to TRBD1 (5 bases). Trimming removed 1 base from V and 10 bases from J, with 11 bases in between. Germline V gene lookup returns CDR1 LGHDT and CDR2 YNNKEL (reference sequence). The CDR3 consists of 14 residues. In DNA form, the CDR3 reads TGTGCCAGCAGCCAAGTCGCGGGGGGATCACCCCTCCACTTT. It translates to CASSQVAGGSPLHF.

The rearrangement links TRBV15 to TRBJ2-5, with no clear D. Trimming removed 1 base at V and 4 bases at J, with 4 bases between. Per germline, CDR1 LNHNV and CDR2 YYDKDF (reference sequence). CDR3 size: 12 residues. The CDR3 DNA reads as TGTGCCACCAGCAGAGGGGGAGAGACCCAGTACTTC. Translating it yields CATSRGGETQYF.

The chain couples TRBV15 to TRBJ2-3; a possible D gene is TRBD2 (5 bases). The CDR3 loop spans 13 amino acids. V lost 0 bases to trimming and J lost 8 bases, with 9 bases between them. Germline V CDR1 and CDR2: LNHNV, YYDKDF (reference sequence). The CDR3 here is CATSRDGLLTQYF. The CDR3 DNA reads TGTGCCACCAGCAGAGATGGACTCCTTACGCAGTATTTT.

Of note for this clone: Other DNA variants within this sample encode the same CDR3. The chain carries TRBV5-4 and TRBJ2-6; D remains ambiguous. The CDR3 is 13 residues long. Germline-derived CDR1 and CDR2 are SGHNT and YYREEE (reference sequence). V was shortened by 4 bases and J by 2 bases, with 4 bases between the two germline ends. DNA for the CDR3: TGTGCCAGCAGCCTCGCTGGGGCCAACGTCCTGACTTTC. Translating it yields CASSLAGANVLTF.